The 18 T cell receptor beta chains presented below share a single source sample, sequenced in a study of shared T cell receptors in the human thymus. The protocol was immunoSEQ multiplex PCR, while the TCRdb copy is restricted to in-frame clones and leaves out a portion. Counted here are approximately 730,000 clones, roughly 88% occurring once; the ten biggest clones make up roughly 0.01%. This sample was shared with a second study, whose subject was human thymus T cells.

Specimen: thymocytes. The origin of the receptors is a girl under two years old with a congenital heart defect.

This rearrangement joins TRBV5-1 to TRBJ2-5, with 7 positions matching TRBD1. Looked up from germline, CDR1 is SGHRS and CDR2 is YFSETQ. CDR3 size: 15 residues. The ends lost 4 bases at V and 4 bases at J; junction bases unmatched: 10. The CDR3, as DNA: TGCGCCAGCAGCCTCACGGTGACAGGGTCAGAGACCCAGTACTTC. As protein: CASSLTVTGSETQYF. Complete variable domain (other parts from reference TRBV5-1 and TRBJ2-5): KAGVTQTPRYLIKTRGQQVTLSCSPISGHRSVSWYQQTPGQGLQFLFEYFSETQRNKGNFPGRFSGRQFSNSRSEMNVSTLELGDSALYLCASSLTVTGSETQYFGPGTRLLVL.

This clone was seen only once. This chain joins TRBV7-9 and TRBJ1-5, with unresolved D. The germline CDR1 and CDR2 sequences are SEHNR and FQNEAQ (reference sequence). The V end was cut by 1 base, the J end by 0 bases, with 16 bases between. This CDR3 has 18 residues. For the CDR3, the DNA is TGTGCCAGCAGCTTAGGGACGGGATCAAATTATAGCAATCAGCCCCAGCATTTT. It is translated as CASSLGTGSNYSNQPQHF.

CDR3 sequence (DNA): TGTGCCATCAATAACGACAGGAACACTGAAGCTTTCTTT. Amino acids: CAINNDRNTEAFF. V is TRBV10-3 and J is TRBJ1-1; perhaps TRBD1 as D (5 bases). The CDR3 length is 13 residues. Germline CDR1 ENHRY, CDR2 SYGVKD. Trimming took off 7 bases at V and 1 base at J, with 10 bases between the two ends.

The CDR3 sequence: CASRRSGSRDSGGAETQYF. CDR3 sequence (DNA): TGTGCCAGCAGACGTAGTGGGTCTCGCGATAGCGGGGGGGCGGAGACCCAGTACTTC. The chain carries TRBV11-2 and TRBJ2-5; 11 bases line up with TRBD2. Germline values: CDR1 SGHAT, CDR2 FQNNGV. The CDR3 has 19 residues. With 6 bases clipped from V and 5 bases from J, the junction kept 20 bases outside the gene matches.

The CDR3 loop reads CASSYMLGEETQYF. The CDR3, as DNA: TGTGCCAGCAGTTACATGCTAGGAGAGGAGACCCAGTACTTC. The chain employs TRBV6-5 and TRBJ2-5; D call uncertain. With 2 bases removed from V and 5 bases from J, the gap between germline ends came to 12 bases. Germline-derived CDR1 and CDR2 are MNHEY and SVGAGI. This CDR3 has 14 residues.

This chain connects TRBV9 to TRBJ1-1; D is possibly TRBD1 (6 bases). CDR1 SGDLS and CDR2 YYNGEE come from the germline V gene. This CDR3 is 13 amino acids long. Trimming removed 3 bases at V and 5 bases at J, with 11 bases between. CDR3 region: CASSAQGRTEAFF. The CDR3 nucleotides read TGTGCCAGCAGCGCGCAGGGGCGGACTGAAGCTTTCTTT.

V usage is TRBV11-2 and J usage is TRBJ1-1; D may be TRBD1 (5 bases). Germline CDR1 and CDR2: SGHAT and FQNNGV. The CDR3 runs to 18 residues. Trimming cost V 1 base and J 1 base, with 19 bases left between them. CDR3 sequence (DNA): TGTGCCAGCAGCTTAGCCCCTCGGGGGGGAGTTTGGAACACTGAAGCTTTCTTT. This translates into CASSLAPRGGVWNTEAFF. Full variable domain (rest looked up from reference TRBV11-2 and TRBJ1-1): EAGVAQSPRYKIIEKRQSVAFWCNPISGHATLYWYQQILGQGPKLLIQFQNNGVVDDSQLPKDRFSAERLKGVDSTLKIQPAKLEDSAVYLCASSLAPRGGVWNTEAFFGQGTRLTVV.

This chain connects TRBV12-2 to TRBJ1-2; no DNA check was done on the table's D call, TRBD1. TRBV12-2 is listed as a pseudogene. The CDR3 runs 15 residues. CDR3 in DNA: TGTGCAAGTCCCTCGAAAAGTTTACAGGGGATCGGCTACACCTTC. It specifies CASPSKSLQGIGYTF.

The gene calls are TRBV7-9 and TRBJ2-5; D remains ambiguous. V dropped 8 bases and J dropped 3 bases, with 16 bases sitting between them. Germline V gene sequence: CDR1 SEHNR, CDR2 FQNEAQ (reference sequence). The CDR3 has 14 residues. The CDR3 bases are TGTGCCAGCTATGGGTGGGCTGCTAAAGAGACCCAGTACTTC. This encodes CASYGWAAKETQYF.

This chain connects TRBV5-6 to TRBJ2-1, with TRBD2 identical over 8 bases. The CDR3 runs 16 residues. Per the germline V gene, CDR1 is SGHDT and CDR2 is YYEEEE. V was clipped by 2 bases and J by 6 bases; unmatched bases: 10. CDR3 sequence (DNA): TGTGCCAGCAGCTTCCCCAGGACTAGCAACGTCAATGAGCAGTTCTTC. Its translation: CASSFPRTSNVNEQFF.

This chain connects TRBV28 to TRBJ1-5; weak D call: TRBD1 (5 bases). V lost 1 base and J lost 9, with 13 bases in between. The CDR3 loop spans 14 amino acids. The V gene's germline CDR1 is MDHEN and CDR2 SYDVKM. The CDR3 here is CASSLSRGPGPQHF. Here the CDR3 DNA reads TGTGCCAGCAGTTTATCAAGGGGTCCGGGGCCCCAGCATTTT. Variable domain in full (rest from reference TRBV28 and TRBJ1-5): DVKVTQSSRYLVKRTGEKVFLECVQDMDHENMFWYRQDPGLGLRLIYFSYDVKMKEKGDIPEGYSVSREKKERFSLILESASTNQTSMYLCASSLSRGPGPQHFGDGTRLSIL.

This clone was recorded once. This sequence joins TRBV2 and TRBJ2-1, with D perhaps matching TRBD1 (6 bases). The CDR3 runs to 14 residues. Germline values: CDR1 SNHLY, CDR2 FYNNEI. The V and J ends lost 8 bases and 1 base respectively, with 12 bases between them. The CDR3, as DNA: TGTGCCAGCCCCGGGACACCGTCCTACAATGAGCAGTTCTTC. Translating it yields CASPGTPSYNEQFF.

The rearrangement joins TRBV4-3 to TRBJ1-1; D perhaps matches TRBD1 (5 bases). The CDR3 is made up of 16 amino acids. Germline CDR1 reads LGHNA; CDR2 reads YSLEER. Trimming left V 2 bases short and J 5 bases short, with 18 bases between. CDR3 in amino acids: CASSQPKGQGGTEAFF. CDR3 bases: TGCGCCAGCAGCCAACCAAAAGGGCAGGGAGGGACTGAAGCTTTCTTT.

The chain joins TRBV10-3 to TRBJ2-6; no reliable D call. CDR1 ENHRY and CDR2 SYGVKD come from the germline V gene. This CDR3 contains 14 residues. V lost 5 bases, J lost 0 bases, and 5 bases lay in between. Here the CDR3 DNA reads TGTGCCATCAGTTCAGGCTCTGGGGCCAACGTCCTGACTTTC. Translation gives CAISSGSGANVLTF.

This clone came up a few times. The V call is TRBV7-3, the J call TRBJ2-7, with 10 bases lining up with TRBD1. V lost 1 base to trimming and J lost 2 bases; unmatched junction nucleotides: 2. Germline V gene sequence: CDR1 SGHTA, CDR2 FQGTGA. The CDR3 is made up of 15 amino acids. CDR3 sequence reads: CASSLKGQGPYEQYF. CDR3 DNA sequence: TGTGCCAGCAGCTTAAAGGGACAGGGGCCCTACGAGCAGTACTTC.

V gene TRBV6-4 combines with J gene TRBJ2-2; possibly TRBD1 for D (5 bases). V lost 3 bases to trimming and J lost 0 bases, with 14 bases between them. The CDR3 spans 17 residues. Germline V CDR1 and CDR2: MRHNA, SNTAGT. This CDR3 is CASSETRAGSNTGELFF. The CDR3 nucleotides are TGTGCCAGCAGTGAAACTCGGGCAGGGTCGAACACCGGGGAGCTGTTTTTT.

This clone was recorded once. The V call is TRBV19, the J call TRBJ2-5, with D maybe TRBD1 (5 bases). V shed 3 bases and J shed 5 bases, with 10 bases lying between them. Germline V gene sequence: CDR1 LNHDA, CDR2 SQIVND (reference sequence). This CDR3 region has 13 residues. This CDR3 is CASSILKGETQYF. CDR3 coding DNA: TGTGCCAGTAGTATCTTGAAGGGGGAGACCCAGTACTTC.

This chain joins TRBV18 and TRBJ2-2, with D possibly being TRBD1 (5 bases). This CDR3 contains 15 residues. The germline V gene has CDR1 KGHSH and CDR2 LQKENI. Trimming removed 8 bases from V and 0 bases from J, with 13 bases in between. The CDR3 region is CASPTDTSNTGELFF. DNA of the CDR3: TGTGCCAGCCCGACAGACACCTCGAACACCGGGGAGCTGTTTTTT.